One sample yielded the 14 T cell receptor beta chains listed below, sequenced in a study of shared clonotypes between healthy human individuals. The method was immunoSEQ multiplex PCR; TCRdb's version includes in-frame clones alone and lacks a portion of them. There are 1.6 million or so clones in the sample; approximately 96% occur only once, and 1% to 1.5% lies in the top ten. The sequencing input was naive CD4+ T cells sorted from blood. Subset in this sample: CD45RA+ positively selected. Receptors originate from a man aged 30 to 45 in good health.

This clone was observed a single time. This rearrangement joins TRBV6-5 to TRBJ2-5; TRBD1 matches 11 bases. The germline gives CDR1 MNHEY, CDR2 SVGAGI. The CDR3 totals 13 residues. The V gene end was trimmed by 5 bases and the J gene end by 12 bases; junction bases not matched to a gene: 8. DNA for the CDR3: TGTGCCAGCAGTCCCGGGACAGGGGGTCCGAAGTACTTC. Encoded protein: CASSPGTGGPKYF.

This clone was counted a single time. The chain is built from TRBV6-6 and TRBJ1-5; no clear D. The V gene's germline CDR1 is MNHNY and CDR2 SVGAGI (reference sequence). The CDR3 runs 12 residues. CDR3 nucleotide sequence: TGTGCTAGCGGGGAAAGCAATCAGCCCCAGCATTTT. It encodes CASGESNQPQHF.

This chain links TRBV29-1 with TRBJ2-1; 7 bases fit TRBD2. The germline V gene has CDR1 SQVTM and CDR2 ANQGSEA. Trimming took 7 bases from V and 10 from J; bases not matched to a gene: 13. This CDR3 comprises 13 residues. CDR3 coding DNA: TGCAGCGCCGGAGGCGGGCTAGCGGAGGAGCAGTTCTTC. Translating it yields CSAGGGLAEEQFF.

In regard to this clone: Other DNA sequences of this sample code for an identical CDR3. The chain is built from TRBV5-1 and TRBJ2-1, with 10 nucleotides matching TRBD2. Germline lookup yields CDR1 SGHRS and CDR2 YFSETQ. This CDR3 comprises 14 residues. The junction had 4 bases not matched to a gene; V was cut back by 5 bases and J by 5 bases. The CDR3 sequence is CASSRTSGNNEQFF. CDR3 nucleotide sequence: TGCGCCAGCAGTCGGACTAGCGGAAACAATGAGCAGTTCTTC.

The chain employs TRBV28 and TRBJ2-3; 7 bases fit TRBD2. The CDR3 totals 16 residues. V was clipped by 5 bases and J by 1 base; unmatched bases: 9. Germline assignment: CDR1 MDHEN and CDR2 SYDVKM. The CDR3 sequence is CASSLLGLAGTDTQYF. Here the CDR3 DNA reads TGTGCCAGCAGTCTCTTGGGGCTAGCGGGCACAGATACGCAGTATTTT.

The rearrangement links TRBV28 to TRBJ2-3; D is uncertain. CDR1 is MDHEN, CDR2 SYDVKM, per germline. Trimming pared 2 bases from V and 1 base from J, leaving 4 bases between. CDR3 length equals 13 residues. CDR3 nucleotides: TGTGCCAGCAGTTTACAGGGCACAGATACGCAGTATTTT. Its translation is CASSLQGTDTQYF.

CDR3 loop: CASSESQVSHEQYF. The CDR3, as DNA: TGCGCCAGCAGTGAGAGTCAGGTTTCCCACGAGCAGTACTTC. The rearrangement uses TRBV10-2 and TRBJ2-7; D unclear. The CDR3 loop spans 14 amino acids. Trimming removed 2 bases from V and 5 bases from J, with 13 bases in between. CDR1 is WSHSY and CDR2 is SAAADI in the germline V gene.

The chain combines TRBV6-5 with TRBJ2-3, with 9 bases aligning to TRBD1. The CDR3 runs to 16 residues. Germline assignment: CDR1 MNHEY and CDR2 SVGAGI. With 3 bases clipped from V and 0 bases from J, the junction kept 4 bases outside the gene matches. CDR3 loop: CASSYWTGESTDTQYF. In DNA form, the CDR3 reads TGTGCCAGCAGTTATTGGACAGGGGAAAGCACAGATACGCAGTATTTT.

V gene TRBV21-1 combines with J gene TRBJ2-7; no check of the table's D call, TRBD2, against the DNA was made. TRBV21-1 is deemed a pseudogene. The CDR3 length is 15 residues. CDR3 sequence: CASRPTGVKECEQYF. Written as DNA, the CDR3 is TGTGCCAGCAGACCGACTGGAGTAAAAGAGTGCGAGCAGTACTTC.

The chain joins TRBV6-1 to TRBJ2-7, with 10 bases matching TRBD2. V lost 3 bases to trimming and J lost 9 bases; unmatched junction nucleotides: 11. CDR1 is MNHNS, CDR2 SASEGT, per germline. The CDR3 has 15 residues. The CDR3 region has the DNA TGTGCCAGCAGTGAGTTTCTAGCGGGGGCCGCTGGGCAGTACTTC. It translates to CASSEFLAGAAGQYF.

This chain uses TRBV5-1 with TRBJ2-2; no definite D call. The ends were cut back, 0 bases at V and 1 base at J, with 10 bases in the middle. This CDR3 has 16 amino acids. The germline V gene encodes CDR1 SGHRS and CDR2 YFSETQ. Here the CDR3 reads CASSLGASGNTGELFF. CDR3 sequence (DNA): TGCGCCAGCAGCTTGGGGGCTTCCGGGAACACCGGGGAGCTGTTTTTT.

This clone occurred once. V is TRBV7-3 and J is TRBJ2-3; 9 nucleotides match TRBD2. Germline V gene lookup returns CDR1 SGHTA and CDR2 FQGTGA. The CDR3 loop spans 15 amino acids. Germline trimming cut 5 bases from V and 4 bases from J; bases unmatched to any gene: 7. In DNA form, the CDR3 reads TGTGCCAGCAGCCGCATTAGCGGGAGCCCAGATACGCAGTATTTT. Protein product: CASSRISGSPDTQYF.

The chain joins TRBV5-8 to TRBJ2-6, with a possible D match to TRBD1 (6 bases). This CDR3 has 18 amino acids. V lost 3 bases and J 4 bases, leaving 20 bases between the germline ends. Germline loops: CDR1 SGHTS, CDR2 YDEGEE. CDR3 residues: CASSSLTDRPQGANVLTF. Written as DNA, the CDR3 is TGTGCCAGCAGCTCACTTACGGACAGACCCCAGGGGGCCAACGTCCTGACTTTC.

The V and J genes are TRBV5-1 and TRBJ1-4, with a weak D call TRBD1 (5 bases). CDR3 length equals 13 residues. V was shortened by 4 bases and J by 7 bases, with 11 bases between the two germline ends. Per germline, CDR1 SGHRS and CDR2 YFSETQ. CDR3 sequence reads: CASSRGDSEKLFF. The CDR3 nucleotides are TGCGCCAGCAGCCGGGGGGACTCTGAAAAACTGTTTTTT.